The 7 T cell receptor beta chains reported below all come from one sample, sequenced in a study of T cells after yellow fever vaccination (dated by TCRdb to the late 2010s). The library was built by means of 5' RACE. For sequencing, an Illumina HiSeq 2500 was employed. The raw public data were reprocessed by TCRdb itself: fastp quality trimming at Q25, MiXCR clonotype calling, in-frame beta chains only. Every entry covers one CDR3 protein and lists the most common genes and DNA from its rows. The sample has a few hundred thousand distinct CDR3 sequences on record, 6.9% of them singletons. 0.85% of the sample is in the top ten clones. The treatment or condition label of this sample denotes: live attenuated yellow fever vaccine strain. The sample here was CD4+ T cells sorted from PBMCs, taken 15 days after the yellow fever booster vaccination. These receptors all stem from a young man who received the YFV17D yellow fever vaccine.

This chain connects TRBV3-1 to TRBJ2-2; D gene uncertain. The CDR3 contains 15 residues. Germline assignment: CDR1 LGHDT and CDR2 YNNKEL (reference sequence). With 1 base removed from V and 5 bases from J, the gap between germline ends came to 11 bases. For the CDR3, the DNA is TGTGCCAGCAGCCAAGGGGTATTTGCTACCGGGGAGCTGTTTTTT. This encodes CASSQGVFATGELFF.

The genes are TRBV5-1 and TRBJ1-1, with D possibly being TRBD1 (5 bases). Germline loops: CDR1 SGHRS, CDR2 YFSETQ. The CDR3 has 15 residues. Trimming took off 3 bases at V and 1 base at J, with 13 bases between the two ends. CDR3 sequence: CASSSGWGKNTEAFF. CDR3 nucleotide sequence: TGCGCCAGCAGCTCCGGGTGGGGCAAGAACACTGAAGCTTTCTTT.

The genes are TRBV28 and TRBJ2-7; 9 bases map to TRBD2. J was trimmed by 4 bases and V by 5 bases; bases with no gene match: 9. Germline-derived CDR1 and CDR2 are MDHEN and SYDVKM. The CDR3 consists of 15 residues. The CDR3 sequence is CASSDSSGTLYEQYF. CDR3 nucleotide sequence: TGTGCCAGCAGTGATTCTAGCGGGACGCTGTACGAGCAGTACTTC.

The genes are TRBV25-1 and TRBJ2-1, with unresolved D. V was clipped by 2 bases and J by 7 bases, with 15 bases between them. The CDR3 runs 15 residues. The V gene's germline CDR1 is MGHDK and CDR2 SYGVNS. The CDR3 sequence is CASSESWGMTNEQFF. In DNA, the CDR3 is TGTGCCAGCAGTGAAAGCTGGGGTATGACTAATGAGCAGTTCTTC.

This clonotype has at least ten counts. The chain links TRBV15 to TRBJ2-1; no firm D call. This CDR3 has 16 residues. V was trimmed by 1 base and J by 0 bases, leaving 10 bases between them. Germline CDR1 and CDR2: LNHNV and YYDKDF (reference sequence). CDR3 in DNA: TGTGCCACCAGCAGAGCGGCGGAGAGCTCCTACAATGAGCAGTTCTTC. It translates to CATSRAAESSYNEQFF.

This clonotype was seen a few times. V and J are TRBV5-1 and TRBJ2-1; D remains unclear. From germline, CDR1 is SGHRS and CDR2 YFSETQ. V was trimmed by 1 base and J by 9 bases, leaving 8 bases between them. The CDR3 loop spans 12 amino acids. The CDR3 DNA follows: TGCGCCAGCAGCTTGTCGAATATTGAGCAGTTCTTC. As protein: CASSLSNIEQFF.

The chain links TRBV20-1 to TRBJ2-1, with a tentative D call TRBD2 (6 bases). This CDR3 is 13 amino acids long. CDR1 is DFQATT and CDR2 is SNEGSKA in the germline V gene (reference sequence). Trimming stripped 3 bases from V and 5 bases from J, with 11 bases between. CDR3 protein: CSASGRTHNEQFF. CDR3 nucleotide sequence: TGCAGTGCTAGCGGGAGAACCCACAATGAGCAGTTCTTC.